The clone carrying this TCR beta chain was detected only a few times. This CDR3 spans 13 amino acids. Trimming removed 3 bases from V and 0 bases from J, with 5 bases in between. CDR1 and CDR2 (germline): SSHAT, FNYEAQ (reference sequence). TCRdb re-analysed the 5' RACE reads in MiXCR, keeping a single row per CDR3 protein. The sample has around 80,000 distinct CDR3 sequences, roughly 13% seen once; the top ten hold nearly 6%. These data belong to a study of early T cells in non-severe SARS-CoV-2 infection. Sequences were obtained from whole blood. The genes are TRBV7-7 and TRBJ2-5, with no clear D. This clonotype was sampled from an adult who was a healthcare worker with PCR-confirmed SARS-CoV-2 infection or an uninfected control (not recorded which). The CDR3 is CASSFKYQETQYF. The CDR3, as DNA: TGTGCCAGCAGCTTTAAGTACCAAGAGACCCAGTACTTC.